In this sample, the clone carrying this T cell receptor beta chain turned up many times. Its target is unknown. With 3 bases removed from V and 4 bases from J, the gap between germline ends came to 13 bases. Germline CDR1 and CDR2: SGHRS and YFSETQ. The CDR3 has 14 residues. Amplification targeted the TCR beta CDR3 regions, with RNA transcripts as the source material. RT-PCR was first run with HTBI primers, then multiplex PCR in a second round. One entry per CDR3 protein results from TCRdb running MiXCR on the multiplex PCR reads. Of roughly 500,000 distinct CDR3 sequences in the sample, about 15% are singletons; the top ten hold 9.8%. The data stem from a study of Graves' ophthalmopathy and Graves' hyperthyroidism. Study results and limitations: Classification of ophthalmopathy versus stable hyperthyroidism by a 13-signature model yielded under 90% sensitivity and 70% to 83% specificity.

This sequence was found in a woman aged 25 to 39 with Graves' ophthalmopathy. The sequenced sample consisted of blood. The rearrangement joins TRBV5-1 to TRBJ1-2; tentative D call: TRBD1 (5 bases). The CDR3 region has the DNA TGCGCCAGCAGCTCAGATGGGGGAGGCTATGGCTACACCTTC. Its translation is CASSSDGGGYGYTF.